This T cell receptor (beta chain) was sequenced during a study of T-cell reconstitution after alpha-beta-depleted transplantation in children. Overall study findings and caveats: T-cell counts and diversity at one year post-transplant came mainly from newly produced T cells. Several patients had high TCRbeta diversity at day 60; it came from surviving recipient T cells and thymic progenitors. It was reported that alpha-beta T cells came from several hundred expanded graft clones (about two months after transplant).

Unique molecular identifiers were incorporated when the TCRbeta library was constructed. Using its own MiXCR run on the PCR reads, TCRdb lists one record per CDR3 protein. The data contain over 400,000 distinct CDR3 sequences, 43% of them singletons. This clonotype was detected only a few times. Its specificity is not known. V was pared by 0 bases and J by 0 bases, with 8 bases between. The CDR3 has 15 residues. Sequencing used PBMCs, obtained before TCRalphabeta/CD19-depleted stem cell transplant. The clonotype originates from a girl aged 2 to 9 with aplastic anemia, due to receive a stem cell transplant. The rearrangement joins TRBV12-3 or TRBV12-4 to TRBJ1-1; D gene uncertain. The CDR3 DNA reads TGTGCCAGCAGTTTAGCGCTTAGGGTGAACACTGAAGCTTTCTTT. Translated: CASSLALRVNTEAFF.